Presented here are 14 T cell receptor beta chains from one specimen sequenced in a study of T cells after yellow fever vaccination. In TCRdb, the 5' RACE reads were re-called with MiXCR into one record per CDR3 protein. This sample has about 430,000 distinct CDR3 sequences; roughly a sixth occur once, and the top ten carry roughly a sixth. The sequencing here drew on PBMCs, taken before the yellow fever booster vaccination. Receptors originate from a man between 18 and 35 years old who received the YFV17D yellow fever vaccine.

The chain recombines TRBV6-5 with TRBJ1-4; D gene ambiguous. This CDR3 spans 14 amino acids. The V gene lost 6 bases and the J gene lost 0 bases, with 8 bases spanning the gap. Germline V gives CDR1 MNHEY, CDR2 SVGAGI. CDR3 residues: CASRFLTTNEKLFF. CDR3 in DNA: TGTGCCAGCAGATTTTTAACAACTAATGAAAAACTGTTTTTT.

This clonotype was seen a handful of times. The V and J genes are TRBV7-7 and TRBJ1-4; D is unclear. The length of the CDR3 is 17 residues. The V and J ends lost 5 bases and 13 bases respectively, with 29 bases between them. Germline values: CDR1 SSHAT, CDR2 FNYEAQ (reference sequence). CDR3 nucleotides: TGTGCCAGCAGCATCGATCGGGCCCCTCGCAAACCCATGGGACTGTTTTTT. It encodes CASSIDRAPRKPMGLFF.

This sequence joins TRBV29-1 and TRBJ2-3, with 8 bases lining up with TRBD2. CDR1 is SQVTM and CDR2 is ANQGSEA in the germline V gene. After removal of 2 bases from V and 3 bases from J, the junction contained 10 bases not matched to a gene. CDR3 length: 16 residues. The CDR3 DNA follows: TGCAGCGTTGAATCCCGACTAGCGAGACCAACAGATACGCAGTATTTT. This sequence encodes CSVESRLARPTDTQYF.

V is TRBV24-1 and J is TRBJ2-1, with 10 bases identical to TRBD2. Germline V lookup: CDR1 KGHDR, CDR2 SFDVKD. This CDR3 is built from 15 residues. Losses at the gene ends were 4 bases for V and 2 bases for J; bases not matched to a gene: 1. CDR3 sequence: CATSDLAGAYNEQFF. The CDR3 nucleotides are TGTGCCACCAGTGACCTAGCGGGAGCCTACAATGAGCAGTTCTTC.

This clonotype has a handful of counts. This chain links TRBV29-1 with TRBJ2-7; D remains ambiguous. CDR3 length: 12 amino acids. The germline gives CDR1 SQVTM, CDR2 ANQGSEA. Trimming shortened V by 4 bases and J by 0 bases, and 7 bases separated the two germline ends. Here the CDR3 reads CSVVTHSYEQYV. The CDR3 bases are TGCAGCGTTGTCACACACTCCTACGAGCAGTACGTC.

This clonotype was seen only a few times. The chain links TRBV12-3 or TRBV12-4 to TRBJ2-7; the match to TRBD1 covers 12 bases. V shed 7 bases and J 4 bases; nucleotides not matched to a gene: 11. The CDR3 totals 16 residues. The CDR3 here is CASTLPGTGGLYEQYV. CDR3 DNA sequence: TGTGCCAGCACCCTCCCCGGGACAGGGGGCCTATACGAGCAGTACGTC.

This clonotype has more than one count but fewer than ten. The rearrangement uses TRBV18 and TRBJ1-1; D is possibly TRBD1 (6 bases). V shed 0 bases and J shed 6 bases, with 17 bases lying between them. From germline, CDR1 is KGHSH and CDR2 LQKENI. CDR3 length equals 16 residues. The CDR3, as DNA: TGTGCCAGCTCACCACCAAACTTAGGGGGAATCGCTGAAGCTTTCTTT. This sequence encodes CASSPPNLGGIAEAFF.

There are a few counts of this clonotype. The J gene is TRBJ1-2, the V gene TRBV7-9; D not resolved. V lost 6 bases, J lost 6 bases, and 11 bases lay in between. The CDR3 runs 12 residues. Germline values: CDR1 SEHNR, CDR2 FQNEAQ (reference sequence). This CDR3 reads CASRDSGDGYTF. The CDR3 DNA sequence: TGTGCCAGCAGAGACTCGGGAGATGGCTACACCTTC.

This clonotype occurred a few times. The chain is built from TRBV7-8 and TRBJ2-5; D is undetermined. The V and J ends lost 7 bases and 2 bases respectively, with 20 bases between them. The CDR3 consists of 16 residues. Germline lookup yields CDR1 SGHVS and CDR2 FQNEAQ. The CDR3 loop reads CASTSVGLGQQETQYF. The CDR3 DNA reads TGTGCCAGCACCTCCGTGGGATTAGGTCAACAAGAGACCCAGTACTTC.

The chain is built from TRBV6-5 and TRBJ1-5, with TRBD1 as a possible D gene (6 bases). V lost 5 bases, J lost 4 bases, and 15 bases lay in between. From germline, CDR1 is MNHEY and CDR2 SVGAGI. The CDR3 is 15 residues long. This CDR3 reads CASSRTARRNQPQHF. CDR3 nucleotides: TGTGCCAGCAGTCGGACAGCACGCAGGAATCAGCCCCAGCATTTT.

In DNA, the CDR3 is TGTGCCAGCAGTTACCCTGGACAGGGACGGGTCTACGAGCAGTACGTC. Amino acid sequence: CASSYPGQGRVYEQYV. V and J are TRBV6-2 or TRBV6-3 and TRBJ2-7, with 8 bases fitting TRBD1. V lost 2 bases to trimming and J lost 3 bases; unmatched junction nucleotides: 9. CDR3 length: 16 residues. The germline V gene encodes CDR1 MNHEY and CDR2 SVGEGT.

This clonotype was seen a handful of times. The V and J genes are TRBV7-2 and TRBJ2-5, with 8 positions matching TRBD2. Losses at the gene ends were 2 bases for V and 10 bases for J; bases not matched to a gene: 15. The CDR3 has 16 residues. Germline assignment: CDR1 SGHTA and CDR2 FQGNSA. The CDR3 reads CASSLTAGGREGGQYF. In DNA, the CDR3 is TGTGCCAGCAGCTTAACCGCGGGGGGCCGGGAAGGGGGCCAGTACTTC.

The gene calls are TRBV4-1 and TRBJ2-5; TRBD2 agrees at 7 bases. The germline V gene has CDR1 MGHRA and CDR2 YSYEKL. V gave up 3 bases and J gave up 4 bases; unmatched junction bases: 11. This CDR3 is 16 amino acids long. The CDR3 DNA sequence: TGCGCCAGCAGCCAGTTTGGGCGGGGGATAGGAGAGACCCAGTACTTC. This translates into CASSQFGRGIGETQYF.

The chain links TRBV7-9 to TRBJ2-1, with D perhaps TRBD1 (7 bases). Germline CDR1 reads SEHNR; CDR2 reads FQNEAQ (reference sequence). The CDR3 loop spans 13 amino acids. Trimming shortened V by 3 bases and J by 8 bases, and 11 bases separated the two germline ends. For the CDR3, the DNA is TGTGCCAGCAGCTTGGCAGGGGGGCATGAGCAGTTCTTC. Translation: CASSLAGGHEQFF. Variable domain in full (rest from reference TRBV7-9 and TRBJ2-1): DTGVSQNPRHKITKRGQNVTFRCDPISEHNRLYWYRQTLGQGPEFLTYFQNEAQLEKSRLLSDRFSAERPKGSFSTLEIQRTEQGDSAMYLCASSLAGGHEQFFGPGTRLTVL.